Following are 9 T cell receptor beta chains from one sample sequenced in a study of blood T cells in healthy people across ages. A second about 7 to 12 cycle PCR used barcoded and J-beta primers. TCRdb passed the 5' RACE reads through MiXCR, listing each CDR3 protein once. The repertoire holds about 650,000 distinct CDR3 sequences, about 50% seen once, with 13% in the top ten. The specimen was blood. Receptors were obtained from a woman of 80 years or more in good health.

The CDR3, as DNA: TGTGCCAGCAGTTACTCGTCTGGGGTCGGGACAGGGAAGCTCTATGGCTACACCTTC. Translation gives CASSYSSGVGTGKLYGYTF. The rearrangement uses TRBV6-5 and TRBJ1-2, with TRBD1 matching 9 bases. This CDR3 has 19 amino acids. The V gene end was trimmed by 0 bases and the J gene end by 4 bases; junction bases not matched to a gene: 15. Germline V gene sequence: CDR1 MNHEY, CDR2 SVGAGI.

The table lists this clonotype with many counts. CDR3 sequence: CASSLPDRGSYEQYF. CDR3 bases: TGCGCCAGCAGCTTACCAGACAGGGGGTCCTACGAGCAGTACTTC. The chain links TRBV5-1 to TRBJ2-7, with 9 positions matching TRBD1. CDR1 is SGHRS, CDR2 YFSETQ, per germline. V dropped 2 bases and J dropped 1; count of bases not matched to a gene: 4. This CDR3 contains 15 residues.

The gene calls are TRBV6-1 and TRBJ2-1; D is possibly TRBD1 or TRBD2 (5 bases each). The closer fit of TRBJ2-7 to the DNA end suggests the J call may be wrong. CDR3 length equals 13 residues. Germline V gene data show CDR1 as MNHNS and CDR2 as SASEGT. The CDR3 reads CASSDWDHNEQYF. DNA of the CDR3: TGTGCCAGCAGTGATTGGGACCACAATGAGCAGTACTTC.

The chain couples TRBV5-1 to TRBJ2-5; D call uncertain. The J call is in doubt because the DNA end fits TRBJ2-7 better. Germline lookup yields CDR1 SGHRS and CDR2 YFSETQ. The CDR3 is 14 amino acids. The CDR3 DNA reads TGCGCCAGCAGCTTAGACGGACCACCCTACGAGCAGTACTTC. This translates into CASSLDGPPYEQYF.

Comment on this clonotype: At one boundary the junction diverges from the germline segment, which might be a read error. This chain joins TRBV6-5 and TRBJ2-4, with 10 bases that match TRBD1. The CDR3 extends over 17 amino acids. Germline V lookup: CDR1 MNHEY, CDR2 SVGAGI. The CDR3 DNA reads TGTGCCTGCAGGGGCGCCGGACAGGGGGTGATCAAAAACATTCAGTACTTC. Translation: CACRGAGQGVIKNIQYF.

As regards this clonotype: A single base separates this from a much larger clone, so it may be a read error. V usage is TRBV20-1 and J usage is TRBJ2-1; no definite D call. The CDR3 has 13 amino acids. CDR1 is DFQATT, CDR2 SNEGSKA, per germline (reference sequence). Trimming removed 5 bases from V and 0 bases from J, with 8 bases in between. CDR3 nucleotides: TGCAGTGCTGGCGGCGACTCCTACAATGAGCAGTTCTTC. This translates into CSAGGDSYNEQFF.

This clonotype was seen repeatedly, ten times or more. The chain joins TRBV20-1 to TRBJ1-2, with D possibly matching TRBD1 (6 bases). CDR1 and CDR2 from the germline V gene are DFQATT and SNEGSKA (reference sequence). The CDR3 length is 14 residues. Trimming shortened V by 3 bases and J by 3 bases, and 14 bases separated the two germline ends. For the CDR3, the DNA is TGCAGTGCTAGTGGGGGCAGTTCGGACTATGGCTACACCTTC. This encodes CSASGGSSDYGYTF.

This clonotype is a singleton in its sample. The genes are TRBV20-1 and TRBJ2-7; 10 bases match TRBD2. J gave up 0 bases and V 6 bases, and 8 bases lay outside the gene matches. The length of the CDR3 is 15 residues. CDR1 is DFQATT and CDR2 is SNEGSKA in the germline V gene (reference sequence). This CDR3 reads CSAIDTSGNSYEQYF. As DNA, the CDR3 is TGCAGTGCCATTGATACTAGCGGGAACTCCTACGAGCAGTACTTC.

The chain carries TRBV15 and TRBJ1-1; possibly TRBD1 for D (5 bases). The V gene's germline CDR1 is LNHNV and CDR2 YYDKDF (reference sequence). This CDR3 has 14 amino acids. Trimming shortened V by 4 bases and J by 2 bases, and 11 bases separated the two germline ends. The CDR3 loop reads CATSTLRANTEAFF. CDR3 bases: TGTGCCACCAGCACTCTCAGGGCTAACACTGAAGCTTTCTTT.